This is a list of T cell receptor beta chains from one sample in a study of T cells in Graves' hyperthyroidism and ophthalmopathy. Each CDR3 protein is one row after TCRdb ran MiXCR on the multiplex PCR reads. The sample includes some 490,000 distinct CDR3 sequences, roughly 23% seen only once; the top ten take 45% to 50%. Source material: blood. All receptors derive from a woman in her seventies with Graves' ophthalmopathy. The conserved cysteine and the conserved F or W are not part of the CDR3 here. D genes are given only for firm matches. Expanded clones get a size class; other rows say once, few or many, or leave the size out.

v_call	d_call	j_call	clone_size	cdr3_aa
TRBV10-1	.	TRBJ1-1	.	ASGPSNTEAF
TRBV5-1	.	TRBJ2-3	.	ASSTPNTDTQY
TRBV20-1	TRBD2	TRBJ2-3	few	SAPRTSGRTDTQY
TRBV30	.	TRBJ1-2	few	AWSVGGGYT
TRBV6-1	.	TRBJ2-7	.	ASSSTTPTYEQY
TRBV28	TRBD2	TRBJ2-1	.	ASSITSGSNEQF
TRBV5-5	TRBD1	TRBJ2-7	.	ASSFGQGQYEQY
TRBV19	.	TRBJ1-1	.	ASSIGGGTEAF
TRBV20-1	TRBD1	TRBJ1-5	many	SATRLGQGLDQPQH
TRBV29-1	TRBD1	TRBJ2-1	few	SVLRGQGGGYNEQF
TRBV20-1	.	TRBJ2-7	.	SARDPQAGFSHEQY
TRBV2	.	TRBJ1-6	few	ASSATYNSPLH
TRBV2	.	TRBJ2-7	.	ASDRRDQSTGQY
TRBV7-8	TRBD2	TRBJ2-1	many	ASSFRMGTSGDNEQF
TRBV12-3/TRBV12-4	.	TRBJ1-2	many	ASSLVRVGGDYGYT
TRBV20-1	.	TRBJ2-1	.	STFSEPYNEQF
TRBV2	TRBD2	TRBJ2-3	.	ASGSLAGGPTDTQY
TRBV10-3	.	TRBJ2-2	.	AISEALRDTNTGELF
TRBV18	.	TRBJ1-2	.	ASSPKATWASYGYT
TRBV7-9	TRBD1	TRBJ1-1	few	ASSTGTEHTEAF
TRBV12-3/TRBV12-4	.	TRBJ2-7	.	ASSLLRSYEQY
TRBV7-8	.	TRBJ2-5	.	ASSLAQGWGGETQY
TRBV7-9	.	TRBJ1-1	few	ASSLGSVTDENTEAF
TRBV10-1	.	TRBJ1-4	few	ASRRTRDEKLF
TRBV2	.	TRBJ1-2	many	ASSEGRGHGYT
TRBV11-2	.	TRBJ1-6	many	ASSLGAKASPLH
TRBV5-4	TRBD2	TRBJ2-3	.	ASSLFKGGSFTDTQY
TRBV11-2	.	TRBJ2-7	many	ASSLDPGDSRPYEQY
TRBV28	.	TRBJ1-1	few	ASIPLGFYSEAF
TRBV29-1	.	TRBJ2-5	few	SVSSAAVETQY
TRBV11-2	TRBD2	TRBJ2-1	many	ASSLDRGGRKNEQF
TRBV7-8	.	TRBJ1-5	few	ASSLLGAPQH
TRBV7-9	.	TRBJ2-1	few	ASSLVGGTGGYNEQF
TRBV11-2	.	TRBJ2-1	many	ASSLDSAFSSYNEQF
TRBV7-3	.	TRBJ2-2	.	ASSLTGGSTGELF
TRBV6-2/TRBV6-3	.	TRBJ1-2	many	ASSYSTDNYGYT
TRBV9	.	TRBJ1-4	few	ASSLGGGDEKLF
TRBV3-1	.	TRBJ2-5	few	ASSQEGPTTQY
TRBV7-2	TRBD2	TRBJ2-1	.	ASSLKRGPFEQF
TRBV12-3/TRBV12-4	TRBD2	TRBJ2-7	many	ASSFTAGGRGSYEQY
TRBV2	TRBD2	TRBJ2-1	many	ASSAQGLASNEQF
TRBV4-1	TRBD2	TRBJ2-7	few	ASSQIRLAGGQYEQY
TRBV5-4	TRBD2	TRBJ2-7	.	ASSTRTSRQY
TRBV12-3/TRBV12-4	.	TRBJ2-7	few	ASSLVTGDRSYEQY
TRBV3-1	.	TRBJ1-1	many	ASSQDLKGSAF